This T cell receptor (beta chain) was observed in a study of T cells in Graves' hyperthyroidism and ophthalmopathy. The germline V and J ends were trimmed by 4 bases and 5 bases, with 19 bases remaining between them. The V gene's germline CDR1 is SGHRS and CDR2 YFSETQ. The CDR3 loop spans 15 amino acids. Regarding the study as a whole: Progression to ophthalmopathy was predicted a median of 6.5 months early.

Amplification yielded TCR beta CDR3 regions, with RNA transcripts as the source. The HTBI primer set served for first-round RT-PCR of the TCR CDR3. TCRdb reanalysed the multiplex PCR reads using MiXCR and keeps one entry per CDR3 protein. This table has approximately 630,000 distinct CDR3 sequences, about 16% appearing once. This clonotype was observed many times. What it binds is unknown. This chain uses TRBV5-1 with TRBJ2-7, with D possibly TRBD1 on 7 matching bases. Sequences were obtained from blood. This sequence was found in a woman in her 30s with Graves' hyperthyroidism. This CDR3 reads CASSIPPRGEHEQYF. In DNA, the CDR3 is TGCGCCAGCAGCATCCCCCCCAGGGGGGAACACGAGCAGTACTTC. Full variable domain (remainder filled in from reference TRBV5-1 and TRBJ2-7): KAGVTQTPRYLIKTRGQQVTLSCSPISGHRSVSWYQQTPGQGLQFLFEYFSETQRNKGNFPGRFSGRQFSNSRSEMNVSTLELGDSALYLCASSIPPRGEHEQYFGPGTRLTVT.